The source of this T cell receptor beta chain is a study of T cells in Graves' hyperthyroidism and ophthalmopathy. Whole-study findings and limits: The majority of expanded thyroid clonotypes above 0.001 also appeared in blood.

Looked up from germline, CDR1 is SGHAT and CDR2 is FQNNGV. The CDR3 consists of 16 residues. V lost 5 bases and J lost 6; bases outside the gene matches: 10. TCR beta CDR3 sequences were amplified from RNA transcripts. The study used the HTBI primer set for a first-round RT-PCR of the TCR CDR3. In TCRdb, the multiplex PCR reads were re-called with MiXCR into one record per CDR3 protein. The table shows 750,000 to 950,000 distinct CDR3 sequences, with roughly 40% occurring only once. This clonotype has only a few counts. Its antigen is undetermined. The chain uses TRBV11-2 and TRBJ2-2; the match to TRBD1 covers 9 bases. The receptor was isolated from a man between 18 and 29 years old with Graves' hyperthyroidism. The sample comprised blood. Here the CDR3 reads CASSLTGGKWAGELFF. The CDR3 nucleotides are TGTGCCAGCAGCCTGACAGGGGGTAAATGGGCCGGGGAGCTGTTTTTT. The variable domain in full, completed from reference TRBV11-2 and TRBJ2-2, reads EAGVAQSPRYKIIEKRQSVAFWCNPISGHATLYWYQQILGQGPKLLIQFQNNGVVDDSQLPKDRFSAERLKGVDSTLKIQPAKLEDSAVYLCASSLTGGKWAGELFFGEGSRLTVL.